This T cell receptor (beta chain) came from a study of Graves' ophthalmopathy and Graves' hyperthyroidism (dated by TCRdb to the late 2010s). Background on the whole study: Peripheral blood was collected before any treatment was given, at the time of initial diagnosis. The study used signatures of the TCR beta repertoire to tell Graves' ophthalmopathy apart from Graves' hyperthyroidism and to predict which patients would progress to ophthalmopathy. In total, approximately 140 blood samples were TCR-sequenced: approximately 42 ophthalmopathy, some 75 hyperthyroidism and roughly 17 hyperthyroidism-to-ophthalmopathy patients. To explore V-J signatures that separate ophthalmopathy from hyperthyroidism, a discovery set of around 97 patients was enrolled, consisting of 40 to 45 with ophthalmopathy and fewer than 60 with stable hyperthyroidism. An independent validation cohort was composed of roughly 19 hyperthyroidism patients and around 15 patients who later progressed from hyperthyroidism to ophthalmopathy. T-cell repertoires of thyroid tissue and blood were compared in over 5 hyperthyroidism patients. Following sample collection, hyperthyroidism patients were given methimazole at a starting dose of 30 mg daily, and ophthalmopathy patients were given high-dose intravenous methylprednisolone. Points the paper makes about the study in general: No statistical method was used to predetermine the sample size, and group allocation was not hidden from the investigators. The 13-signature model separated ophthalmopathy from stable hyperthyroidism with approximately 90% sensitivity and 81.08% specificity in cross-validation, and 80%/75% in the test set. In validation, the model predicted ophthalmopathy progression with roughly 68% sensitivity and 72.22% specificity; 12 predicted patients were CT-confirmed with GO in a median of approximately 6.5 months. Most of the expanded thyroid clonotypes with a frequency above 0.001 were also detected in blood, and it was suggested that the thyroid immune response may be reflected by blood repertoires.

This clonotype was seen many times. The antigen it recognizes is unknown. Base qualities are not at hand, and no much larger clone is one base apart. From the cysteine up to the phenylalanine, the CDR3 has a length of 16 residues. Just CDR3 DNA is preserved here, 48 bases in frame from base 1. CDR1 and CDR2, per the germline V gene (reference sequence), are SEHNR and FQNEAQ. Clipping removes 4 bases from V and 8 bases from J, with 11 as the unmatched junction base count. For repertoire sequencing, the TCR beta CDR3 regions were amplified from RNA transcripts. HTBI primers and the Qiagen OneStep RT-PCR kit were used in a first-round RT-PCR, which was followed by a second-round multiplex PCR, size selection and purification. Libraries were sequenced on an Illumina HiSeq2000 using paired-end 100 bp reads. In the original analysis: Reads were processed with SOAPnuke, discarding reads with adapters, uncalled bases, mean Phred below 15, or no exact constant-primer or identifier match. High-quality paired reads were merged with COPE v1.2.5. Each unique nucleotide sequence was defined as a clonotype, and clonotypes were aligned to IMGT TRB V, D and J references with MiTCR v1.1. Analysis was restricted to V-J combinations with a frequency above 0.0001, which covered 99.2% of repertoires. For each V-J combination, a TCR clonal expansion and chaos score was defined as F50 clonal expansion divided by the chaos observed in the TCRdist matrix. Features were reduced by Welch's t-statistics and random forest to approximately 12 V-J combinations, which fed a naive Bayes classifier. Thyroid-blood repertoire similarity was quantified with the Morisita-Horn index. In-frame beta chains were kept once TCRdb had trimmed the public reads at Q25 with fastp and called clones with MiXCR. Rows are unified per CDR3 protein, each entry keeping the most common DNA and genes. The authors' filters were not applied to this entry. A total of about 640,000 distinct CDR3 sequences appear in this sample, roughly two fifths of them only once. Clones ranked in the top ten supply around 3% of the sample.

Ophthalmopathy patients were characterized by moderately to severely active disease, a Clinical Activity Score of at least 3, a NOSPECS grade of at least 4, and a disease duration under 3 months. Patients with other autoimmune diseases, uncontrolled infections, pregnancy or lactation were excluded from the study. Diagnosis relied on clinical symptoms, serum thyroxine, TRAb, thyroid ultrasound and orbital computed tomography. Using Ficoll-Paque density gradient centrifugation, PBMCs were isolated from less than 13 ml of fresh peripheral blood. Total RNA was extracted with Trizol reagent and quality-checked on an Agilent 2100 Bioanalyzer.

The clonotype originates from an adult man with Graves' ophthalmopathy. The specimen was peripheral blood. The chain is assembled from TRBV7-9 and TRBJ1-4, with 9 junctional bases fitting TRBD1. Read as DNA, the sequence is TGTGCCAGCAGCTCTTCAACCGGGACAGGGTGGGAAAAACTGTTTTTT. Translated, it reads CASSSSTGTGWEKLFF.